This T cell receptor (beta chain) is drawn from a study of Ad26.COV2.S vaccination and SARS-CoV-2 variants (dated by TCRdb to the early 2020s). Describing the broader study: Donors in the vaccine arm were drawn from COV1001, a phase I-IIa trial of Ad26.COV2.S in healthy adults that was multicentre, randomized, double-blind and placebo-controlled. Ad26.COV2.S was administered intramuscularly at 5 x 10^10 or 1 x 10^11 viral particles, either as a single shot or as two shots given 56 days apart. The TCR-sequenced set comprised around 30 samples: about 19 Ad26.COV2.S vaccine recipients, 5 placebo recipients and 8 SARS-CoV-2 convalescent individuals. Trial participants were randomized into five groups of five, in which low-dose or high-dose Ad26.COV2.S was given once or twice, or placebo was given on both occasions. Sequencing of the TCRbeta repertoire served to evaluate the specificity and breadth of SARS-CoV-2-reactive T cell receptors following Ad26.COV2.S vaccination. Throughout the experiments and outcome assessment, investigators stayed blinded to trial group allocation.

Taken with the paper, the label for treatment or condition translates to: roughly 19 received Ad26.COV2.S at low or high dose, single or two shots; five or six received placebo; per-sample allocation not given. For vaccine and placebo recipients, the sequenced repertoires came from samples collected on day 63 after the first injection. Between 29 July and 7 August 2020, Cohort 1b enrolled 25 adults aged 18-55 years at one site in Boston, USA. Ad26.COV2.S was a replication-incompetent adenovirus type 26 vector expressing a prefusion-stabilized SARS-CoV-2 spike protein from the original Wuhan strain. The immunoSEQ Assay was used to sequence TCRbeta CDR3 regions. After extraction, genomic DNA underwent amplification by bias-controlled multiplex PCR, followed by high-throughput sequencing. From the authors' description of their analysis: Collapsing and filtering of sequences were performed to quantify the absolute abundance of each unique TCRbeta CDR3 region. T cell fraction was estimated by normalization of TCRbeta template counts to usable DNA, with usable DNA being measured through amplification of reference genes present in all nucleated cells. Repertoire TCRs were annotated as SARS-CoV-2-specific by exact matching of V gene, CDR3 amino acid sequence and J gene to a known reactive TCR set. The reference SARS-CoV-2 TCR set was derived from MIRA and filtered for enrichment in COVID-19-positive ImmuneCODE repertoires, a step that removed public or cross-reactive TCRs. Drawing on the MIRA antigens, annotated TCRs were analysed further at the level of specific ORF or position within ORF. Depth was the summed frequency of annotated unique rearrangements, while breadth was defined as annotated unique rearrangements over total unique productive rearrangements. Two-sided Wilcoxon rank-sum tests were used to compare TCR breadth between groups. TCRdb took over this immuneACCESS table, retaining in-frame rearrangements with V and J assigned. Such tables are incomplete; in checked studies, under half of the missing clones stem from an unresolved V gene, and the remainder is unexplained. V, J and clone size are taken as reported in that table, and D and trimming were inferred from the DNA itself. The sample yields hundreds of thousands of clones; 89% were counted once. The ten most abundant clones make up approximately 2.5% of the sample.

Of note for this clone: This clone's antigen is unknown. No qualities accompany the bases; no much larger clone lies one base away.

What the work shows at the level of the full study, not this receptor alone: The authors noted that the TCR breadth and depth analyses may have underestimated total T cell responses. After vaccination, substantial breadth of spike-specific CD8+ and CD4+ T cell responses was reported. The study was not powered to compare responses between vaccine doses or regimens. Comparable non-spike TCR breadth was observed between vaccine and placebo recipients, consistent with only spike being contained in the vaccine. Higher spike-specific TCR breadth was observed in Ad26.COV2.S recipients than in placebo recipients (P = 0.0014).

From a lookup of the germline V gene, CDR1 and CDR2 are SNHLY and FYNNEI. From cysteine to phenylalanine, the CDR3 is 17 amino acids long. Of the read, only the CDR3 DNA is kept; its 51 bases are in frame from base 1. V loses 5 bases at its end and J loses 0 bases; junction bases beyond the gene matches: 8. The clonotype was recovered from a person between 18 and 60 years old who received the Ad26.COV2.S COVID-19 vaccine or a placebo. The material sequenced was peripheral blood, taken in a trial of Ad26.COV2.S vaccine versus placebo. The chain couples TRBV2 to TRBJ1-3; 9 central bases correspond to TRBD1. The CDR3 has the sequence CASSLPGQGISGNTIYF. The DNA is TGTGCCAGCAGTCTCCCGGGACAGGGTATCTCTGGAAACACCATATATTTT.